This paragraph reports one T cell receptor (beta chain). This record comes from a study of blood T cell repertoires in COVID-19. Study as a whole: T cells, B-cell-depleted T cells, or PBMCs provided the cDNA or gDNA that served as material.

In the authors' workflow: Amplification from reference gene primers served as the basis for estimated nucleated cell counts. Sequencing was performed with immunoSEQ multiplex PCR; in TCRdb, only in-frame clones are kept and a portion is missing. The V and J calls and clone size were taken over from that table, and D and trimming were inferred from the DNA. The repertoire consists of roughly 100,000 clones, with approximately 85% occurring once and the leading ten covering 4.1%. The clonotype comes from a man aged 45 to 65 with acute or convalescent COVID-19. Sequencing used peripheral blood.

For the CDR3, the DNA is TGTGCCAGCTCACCACCAGCGGGGGGGCTTAGCCATGAGCAGTTCTTC. Translated: CASSPPAGGLSHEQFF. This chain links TRBV18 with TRBJ2-1; 10 bases line up with TRBD2. V shed 0 bases and J 8 bases; nucleotides not matched to a gene: 7. Per germline, CDR1 KGHSH and CDR2 LQKENI. The CDR3 sequence is 16 residues long.